This is a list of T cell receptor beta chains from one sample in a study of control samples from healthy donors and cancer patients. The method was immunoSEQ multiplex PCR; TCRdb's version includes in-frame clones alone and lacks a portion of them. The sample lists under 150,000 clones, around 86% occurring once. The specimen was blood. Receptors originate from a man aged 35-49 years in good health. Each CDR3 is given with its conserved first and last residue. Fields, in order: D gene, V gene, J gene, clone size, CDR3 DNA, CDR3 protein. A D gene is named only where the DNA matches it firmly. Rows may omit the clone size; those that give it use once, few, many or a size class.

TRBD1,TRBV5-1,TRBJ2-5,.,TGCGCCAGCAGCCTCGGGACAGGGATCCAAGAGACCCAGTACTTC,CASSLGTGIQETQYF
.,TRBV6-5,TRBJ2-7,once,TGTGCCAGCGCGTGGAGTGGATCCTACGAGCAGTACTTC,CASAWSGSYEQYF
.,TRBV6-6,TRBJ1-2,.,TGTGCCAGCAGTTCCGGAGAAGGCTACACCTTC,CASSSGEGYTF
.,TRBV19,TRBJ2-6,few,TGTGCCAGTAGTTGGGACGGGAGCTCTGGGGCCAACGTCCTGACTTTC,CASSWDGSSGANVLTF
.,TRBV6-5,TRBJ2-2,once,TGTGCCAGCAGTTCCCGGGACTCGTTGTCCGGGGAGCTGTTTTTT,CASSSRDSLSGELFF
TRBD2,TRBV12-5,TRBJ2-1,once,TGTGCTAGTGGTTTGGTATTGGGGACTAGCGGATACAATGAGCAGTTCTTC,CASGLVLGTSGYNEQFF
.,TRBV7-9,TRBJ1-5,many,TGTGCCAGCAGCTTCGAAGGGACACCCAATCAGCCCCAGCATTTT,CASSFEGTPNQPQHF
.,TRBV2,TRBJ2-7,.,TGTGCCAGCACAGACGGGACTTACTACGAGCAGTACTTC,CASTDGTYYEQYF
TRBD1,TRBV7-2,TRBJ2-3,.,TGTGCCAGCAGTTCGGGACAGGTAGACACAGATACGCAGTATTTT,CASSSGQVDTDTQYF
.,TRBV6-4,TRBJ1-3,.,TGTGCCAGCAGTGCGAGCTCTGGAAACACCATATATTTT,CASSASSGNTIYF